The text below deals with one T cell receptor beta chain. Its specific antigen is unknown. Per-base quality was not reported, and no clone a single base away is much larger than it. The cohort consisted of more than 650 healthy bone marrow donors. At the time of sampling, every cohort member was nominally healthy, though immune exposures that went unrecorded were likely present. The donor was CMV seronegative and was included in the group of about 350 seronegative cohort members. A peripheral blood sample was collected from each donor, and TCR beta sequencing was performed on peripheral blood mononuclear cells. The Qiagen DNeasy Blood Extraction Kit was used to extract genomic DNA from the blood cell samples. The sample originates from a study of cytomegalovirus exposure and HLA in healthy donors (TCRdb year 2017). Background on the whole study: According to an earlier analysis of 587 of the donors, 150 million to 200 million T cells yielded roughly 110 million unique TCR beta sequences and more than 250 Gb of sequence data. An early release covering about 600 HLA-typed donors comprised 250 to 350 gigabases of sequencing data and tens of millions of unique TCR sequences. Among the roughly 400 genotyped donors, around 79% belonged to the genetic ancestry cluster associated with self-reported Caucasian donors. The aim of the study was to test whether cataloging public T cell receptors could identify signatures of past pathogen exposure. The T cell repertoires of 666 subjects were profiled by immunosequencing and related to cytomegalovirus serostatus. Besides the first cohort of roughly 660 subjects, a separate validation cohort made up of about 120 different subjects was used. High-throughput TCR immunosequencing, statistical association of individual TCRs with disease status, and machine learning were combined to predict cytomegalovirus infection status. A later analysis re-examined previously published TCR beta repertoires from just over 650 donors and added high-resolution HLA genotyping to investigate patterns of TCR occurrence. The later analysis used no new phenotypic data to find candidate immune exposures, relying instead on TCR beta sequences and their occurrence across donors. In an earlier analysis of more than 550 of the donors, high-throughput TCR beta sequencing was used to judge whether each TCR beta V gene segment behaved as functional or pseudogenic. Donor age, sex, ethnicity and CMV serostatus were compiled together with the repertoire data. In a later genetic analysis, genome-wide SNP genotypes for about 65% of the roughly 700 donors were used, and that subset was treated as a discovery cohort. All discovery cohort repertoires had been generated using a single sequencing platform. HLA typing included class I and class II loci at four-digit resolution. Typing coverage varied by locus: about 620-630 donors for A, B, C, DRB1 and DQB1; more than 500 for DQA1; over 600 for DPA1; around 490 for DPB1. A handful of DR-DQ haplotypes were treated as single units for association and clustering because of strong linkage in the cohort. Across 300 to 500 genotyped donors of the cohort, an average of roughly 200,000 unique TCR beta nucleotide sequences per donor were sequenced, and roughly 18% of those sequences were non-productive. The investigation overall reported the following: The 87-base-pair reads could not distinguish some IMGT-functional V segments, including TRBV6-2 and TRBV6-3, so those segments were excluded. A total of around 150 TCR beta chains were listed by the study as associated with cytomegalovirus. Specific HLA alleles were associated with 18,000 or so TCR beta sequences at a false discovery rate of 0.05 in a later analysis. The earlier analysis of approximately 540 of the donors excluded around 17 rarely observed V segments, including chromosome 9 orphons, because counts were too low. CMV serostatus was the only immune exposure information available for the cohort. A further reported finding was that TCR beta sequences accurately predicted the HLA-A and HLA-B alleles for most subjects in the first cohort. In this cohort, only TCR beta chains were sequenced, and detectable features were limited by the absence of alpha or paired-chain data. In a later genetic analysis, fewer N-insertions in productive TCRs were reported among donors in an Asian-associated ancestry cluster than the approximately 710-donor mean. In a later analysis, most CMV-associated TCR beta chains were found to appear HLA-restricted, with HLA associations seemingly driven largely by CMV exposure. A later analysis reported that several top co-occurrence clusters appeared linked to parvovirus B19, influenza, CMV and Epstein-Barr virus. A cluster of highly shared sequence variants was judged likely to be a technical artifact of the sequencing pipeline. According to the authors, the approach could potentially be generalized to other disease states and immunological phenotypes. A later analysis found that TCR association rates varied across HLA loci, with DRB1 alleles showing the most associated TCRs and HLA-C alleles the fewest. Three of the identified cytomegalovirus-associated TCR beta chains were confirmed in vitro to be specific for cytomegalovirus antigens. In an earlier analysis of roughly 500 of the donors, most TCR beta V segments appeared in productive rearrangements about 90% or about 30% of the time, broadly matching IMGT annotations. HLA typing was unavailable for some donors at each locus, so association tests used only the typed subset. Assigning TCR associations to individual alleles was difficult when HLA alleles, especially DR and DQ, strongly co-occurred. The presence/absence analyses assumed that sequencing depth was roughly uniform across donors, and that assumption may not be true. In a later analysis, HLA-associated TCR beta chains showed more clonal expansion and lower generation probabilities than non-associated chains that were equally common. Most TCR sequences were observed very rarely across donors, whereas some public TCRs were present in many individuals. The classifier was reported to diagnose cytomegalovirus status with high specificity and sensitivity in both the original cohort and the validation cohort. Correlated functional status among segregating V segments might reflect linkage disequilibrium, but an unknown experimental factor could not be ruled out. V-gene and J-gene trimming of TCR beta chains was associated with a missense DCLRE1C variant in a later genetic analysis, and the association was replicated in an independent cohort.

Libraries came from the immunoSEQ multiplex PCR assay. The multiplex PCR relied on a mix of 60 forward primers for TCR Vbeta segments and 13 reverse primers for TCR Jbeta segments. A multiplex PCR assay on genomic DNA amplified the CDR3 region of rearranged TCR beta genes. On the Illumina HiSeq System, the amplified TCR beta libraries were sequenced as 87-base-pair reads. The original methods were these. In a later analysis, some 80 million unique TCR beta chains were counted across the 500 to 700 repertoires, and about 9.9 million of these chains were shared by at least two donors. Raw reads were error-corrected and collapsed into unique sequences by a nearest-neighbor algorithm in which closely related sequences were merged to remove PCR and sequencing errors. CDR3 sequences were aligned to IMGT reference sequences to assign V, D and J gene segments. Each retained sequence needed at least a six-nucleotide match to both a V gene segment and a J gene segment. Rearrangements were called productive when the CDR3 lacked stop codons and stayed in frame with V and J; all others were non-productive. CDR3 was defined by IMGT convention, running from the second conserved V-encoded cysteine to the conserved J-encoded phenylalanine. In an earlier analysis of around 570 of the donors, sequences lacking an unambiguous match to a single V gene segment were excluded. In an earlier analysis of around 600 of the donors, V segments were called functional above 56.7% productive rearrangements and were called segregating when the between-donor standard deviation exceeded 5%. A statistical classification framework was built for diagnosing cytomegalovirus status from the catalog of TCR beta chain sequences. V and J gene assignment, in a later analysis, came from comparing TCR nucleotide sequences with IMGT/GENE-DB human TR gene sequences. The TCRdist pipeline was used in a later analysis to assign CDR3 sequences and most-parsimonious VDJ recombination scenarios. In a later analysis, each TCR beta chain was defined by its CDR3 amino acid sequence together with its V-gene family, and reads lacking a unique V-gene family were excluded. To address suspected cross-contamination and a sequencing artifact, a later analysis removed approximately 590 highly shared, low-generation-probability nucleotide sequences. In a later analysis, a clonal expansion index was calculated for each public chain from normalized within-repertoire ranks of inferred template counts. In a later analysis, generation probabilities were computed with a VDJ recombination model fitted to out-of-frame rearrangements, and the resulting probabilities were checked against IGoR. In a later analysis, TCR-TCR, TCR-HLA and TCR-CMV co-occurrence was scored with hypergeometric tests, and a repertoire-size bias correction was applied to TCR pairs. False discovery rates were estimated in a later analysis by permuting HLA or CMV assignments 20 times. A later analysis grouped co-occurring TCRs with DBSCAN, adding TCRdist sequence similarity when clustering within HLA-allele-positive subsets. Co-occurrence clustering excluded repertoires with fewer than 30,000 or more than 120,000 public chains, plus five with anomalous nucleotide sharing. Entries here come from immuneACCESS through TCRdb and include only in-frame sequences with V and J called. Some clones fail to appear in such tables; in the studies checked, an unresolved V gene covers under half of the shortfall, and the cause of the remainder is unknown. V and J calls and clone size are given by that table; D and trimming were obtained from the DNA. For this sample the table gives nearly 110,000 clones, of which about 71% were detected only once. The ten most abundant clones make up roughly 0.79% of the sample.

V loses 3 bases of germline sequence and J loses 8 bases, and the interval between the two ends is 13 bases. Spanning cysteine to phenylalanine, the CDR3 consists of 14 amino acids. The read is trimmed to its CDR3 DNA, 42 bases read in frame from base 1. Per the germline V gene (reference sequence), SEHNR is the CDR1 and FQNEAQ is the CDR2. This TCR was sampled from a boy aged 5-17 years in good health and CMV-seronegative. The sequencing input was PBMCs. The chain is assembled from TRBV7-9 and TRBJ1-4, and the D gene may be TRBD1, 6 bases matching. The DNA is as follows: TGTGCCAGCAGCTTCCAGGGGATACGGGAAAAACTGTTTTTT. This codes for CASSFQGIREKLFF.